This TCR beta chain emerged from a study of T-cell memory formation after mild COVID-19. Study-level background: TCR clusters were mostly donor specific. Study observations and caveats: Clones contracting day 15 to 85 were balanced CD4/CD8; later expanders leaned CD4+. Mainly CM and EM harbored the contracting CD4+ clones; mainly EMRA harbored the CD8+ ones.

Trimming shortened V by 4 bases and J by 0 bases, and 12 bases separated the two germline ends. The CDR3 contains 15 residues. Looked up from germline, CDR1 is SGHRS and CDR2 is YFSETQ. This clonotype was seen ten or more times. The target antigen is unknown. Barcoded TCR alpha and TCR beta cDNA libraries with UMIs came from 5'RACE using constant-segment primers. TCRdb used MiXCR to reprocess the 5' RACE reads, holding one entry per CDR3 protein. The sample includes hundreds of thousands of distinct CDR3 sequences, 15% to 20% of them seen just once. The sequence came from an adult woman who had mild COVID-19 (a few samples of this study predate the infection). Cell type and time point are not known. The rearrangement joins TRBV5-1 to TRBJ2-3; maybe TRBD2 (5 bases). Sequencing used PBMCs or a T cell subset sorted from them (not recorded which). Written as DNA, the CDR3 is TGCGCCAGCAGCAGCGGAAGTACTAGCACAGATACGCAGTATTTT. The encoded protein is CASSSGSTSTDTQYF.